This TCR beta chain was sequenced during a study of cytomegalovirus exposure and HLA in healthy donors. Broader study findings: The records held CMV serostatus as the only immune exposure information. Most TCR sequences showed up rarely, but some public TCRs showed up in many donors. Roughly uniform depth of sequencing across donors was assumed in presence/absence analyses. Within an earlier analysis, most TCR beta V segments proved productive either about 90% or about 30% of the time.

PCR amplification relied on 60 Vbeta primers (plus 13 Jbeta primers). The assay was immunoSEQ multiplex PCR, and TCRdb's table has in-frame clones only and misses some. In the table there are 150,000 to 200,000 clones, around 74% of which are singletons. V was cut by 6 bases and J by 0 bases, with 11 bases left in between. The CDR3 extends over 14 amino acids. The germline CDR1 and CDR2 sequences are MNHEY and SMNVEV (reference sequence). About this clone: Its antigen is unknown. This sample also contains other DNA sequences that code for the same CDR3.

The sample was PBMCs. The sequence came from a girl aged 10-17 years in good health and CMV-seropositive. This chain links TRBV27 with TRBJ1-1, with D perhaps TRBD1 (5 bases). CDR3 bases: TGTGCCAGCAGGCGGGACGGGATGAACACTGAAGCTTTCTTT. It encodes CASRRDGMNTEAFF.